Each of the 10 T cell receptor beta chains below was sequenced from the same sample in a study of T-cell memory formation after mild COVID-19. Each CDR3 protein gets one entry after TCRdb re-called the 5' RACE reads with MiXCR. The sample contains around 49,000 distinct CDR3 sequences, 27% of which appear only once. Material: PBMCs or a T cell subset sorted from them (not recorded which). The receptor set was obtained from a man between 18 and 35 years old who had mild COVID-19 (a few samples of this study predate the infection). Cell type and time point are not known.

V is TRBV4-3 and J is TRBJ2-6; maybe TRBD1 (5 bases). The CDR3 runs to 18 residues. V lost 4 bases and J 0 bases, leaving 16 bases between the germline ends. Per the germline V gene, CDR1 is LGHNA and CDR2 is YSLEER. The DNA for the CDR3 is TGCGCCAGCAGCCCCTCGACAGATCCATACTCTGGGGCCAACGTCCTGACTTTC. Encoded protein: CASSPSTDPYSGANVLTF.

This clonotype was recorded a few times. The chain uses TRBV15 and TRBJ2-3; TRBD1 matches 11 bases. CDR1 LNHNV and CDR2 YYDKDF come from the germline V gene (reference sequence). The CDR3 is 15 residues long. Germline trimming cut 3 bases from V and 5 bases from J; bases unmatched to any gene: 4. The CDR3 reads CATSSRTGGLDTQYF. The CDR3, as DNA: TGTGCCACCAGCAGCCGGACAGGGGGCTTAGATACGCAGTATTTT.

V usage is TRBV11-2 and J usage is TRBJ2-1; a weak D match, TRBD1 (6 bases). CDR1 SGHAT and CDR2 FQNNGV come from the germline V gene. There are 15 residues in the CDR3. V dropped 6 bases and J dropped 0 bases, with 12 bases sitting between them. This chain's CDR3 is CASSPGQSSYNEQFF. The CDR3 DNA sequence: TGTGCCAGCAGTCCAGGACAGAGCTCCTACAATGAGCAGTTCTTC.

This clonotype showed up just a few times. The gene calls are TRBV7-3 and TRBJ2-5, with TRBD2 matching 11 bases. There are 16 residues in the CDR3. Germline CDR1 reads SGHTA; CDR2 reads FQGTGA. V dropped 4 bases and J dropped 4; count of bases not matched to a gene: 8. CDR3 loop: CASSSELAGGTETQYF. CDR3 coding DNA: TGTGCCAGCAGCTCCGAGCTAGCGGGGGGAACAGAGACCCAGTACTTC.

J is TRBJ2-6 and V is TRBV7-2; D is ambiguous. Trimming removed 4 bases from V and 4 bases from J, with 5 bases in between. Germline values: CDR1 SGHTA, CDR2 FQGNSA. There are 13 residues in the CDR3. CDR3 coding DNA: TGTGCCAGCAGCTACTTAGGGGCCAACGTCCTGACTTTC. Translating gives CASSYLGANVLTF.

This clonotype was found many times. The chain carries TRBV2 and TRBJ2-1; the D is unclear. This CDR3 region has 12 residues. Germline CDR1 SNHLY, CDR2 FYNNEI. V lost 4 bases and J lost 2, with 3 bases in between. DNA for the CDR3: TGTGCCAGCAGTGGACCCTACAATGAGCAGTTCTTC. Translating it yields CASSGPYNEQFF.

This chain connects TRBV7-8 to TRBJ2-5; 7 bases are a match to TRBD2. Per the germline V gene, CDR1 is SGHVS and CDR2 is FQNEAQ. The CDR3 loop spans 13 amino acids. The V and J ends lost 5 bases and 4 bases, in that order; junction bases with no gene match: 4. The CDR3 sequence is CASSPPGGETQYF. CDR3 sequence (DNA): TGTGCCAGCAGCCCGCCGGGAGGAGAGACCCAGTACTTC.

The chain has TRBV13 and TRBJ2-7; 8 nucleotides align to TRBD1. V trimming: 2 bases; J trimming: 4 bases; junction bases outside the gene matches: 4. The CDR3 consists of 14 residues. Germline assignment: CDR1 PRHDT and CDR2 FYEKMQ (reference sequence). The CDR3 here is CASSLQGATYEQYV. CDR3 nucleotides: TGTGCCAGCAGCTTACAGGGGGCAACTTACGAGCAGTACGTC.

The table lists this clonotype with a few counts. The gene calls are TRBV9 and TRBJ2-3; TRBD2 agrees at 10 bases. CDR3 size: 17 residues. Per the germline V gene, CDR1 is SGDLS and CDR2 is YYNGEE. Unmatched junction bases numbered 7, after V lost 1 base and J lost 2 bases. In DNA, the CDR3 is TGTGCCAGCAGCGTACGTCTAGCGGGGGTGTTCACAGATACGCAGTATTTT. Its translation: CASSVRLAGVFTDTQYF.

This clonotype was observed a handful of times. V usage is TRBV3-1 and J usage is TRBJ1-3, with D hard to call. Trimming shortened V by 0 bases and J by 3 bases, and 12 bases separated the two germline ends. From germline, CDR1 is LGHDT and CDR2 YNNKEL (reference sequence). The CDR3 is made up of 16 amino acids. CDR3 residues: CASSQDPARSGNTIYF. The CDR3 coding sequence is TGTGCCAGCAGCCAAGATCCCGCTAGAAGTGGAAACACCATATATTTT. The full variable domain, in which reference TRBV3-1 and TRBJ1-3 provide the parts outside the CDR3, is DTAVSQTPKYLVTQMGNDKSIKCEQNLGHDTMYWYKQDSKKFLKIMFSYNNKELIINETVPNRFSPKSPDKAHLNLHINSLELGDSAVYFCASSQDPARSGNTIYFGEGSWLTVV.